This TCR beta chain was profiled in a study of blood T cell repertoires in COVID-19 (dated by TCRdb to between 2020 and 2021). Some background on the complete study: Collaborator samples came from the United States, Italy and Spain and covered acute and convalescent phases of COVID-19. The repertoires were made available in a free public database intended to serve as a resource for research on the immune response to SARS-CoV-2. The sample metadata nearly always contained a de-identified subject ID, COVID-19 status, age in years and sex. Where available, HLA class I and class II types were taken from metadata supplied by the sample provider and were not determined by assay-based typing. Subjects who had been exposed to COVID-19, were actively infected with it, or had recovered from it provided the deeply sampled blood TCRbeta repertoires that made up the dataset. The material from the prospective study consisted of cDNA or gDNA derived from T cells, B-cell-depleted T cells, or PBMCs. The samples were drawn from two sources: the first 160 participants of the ongoing ImmuneRACE study, and 1,200 or so subjects contributed by 6 global collaborators. The full study reports these points: How much clinical and demographic metadata was included differed by source and by participant, and the metadata was provided uncurated.

TCRbeta CDR3 regions were amplified from genomic DNA by means of the immunoSEQ Assay, a bias-controlled multiplex PCR. The paper's data handling went like this. The number of nucleated cells in each sample was estimated from the amplification of reference gene primers within the assay. To quantify the absolute abundance of each unique TCRbeta CDR3 rearrangement, sequence reads were collapsed and filtered. For each sample, productive Simpson clonality was calculated as the square root of Simpson's diversity index over productive rearrangements. As stored in TCRdb, this immuneACCESS dataset retains in-frame rearrangements with V and J assigned. A fraction of the clones does not appear; measured against another copy, unresolved V genes explain less than half of the discrepancy, and the remainder lacks a known reason. That table supplies the V and J calls and clone size; D and trimming were determined from the DNA. The sample table holds fewer than 65,000 clones, of which about four fifths were seen once. The ten largest clones represent about 25% of the sample.

Each collaborating institution followed its own protocols to collect whole blood in K2EDTA tubes. Collaborator samples were shipped for TCRbeta analysis as frozen whole blood, isolated PBMCs, or DNA extracted from either sample type. CDR1 and CDR2, per the germline V gene, are SNHLY and FYNNEI. Trimming accounts for 1 base at V and 3 bases at J, while the number of junction bases matched to no gene is 4. The CDR3, cysteine through phenylalanine, is 15 amino acids long. Just CDR3 DNA is preserved here, 45 bases in frame from base 1. About this clone itself: Its antigen is unknown. No clone much larger than this one lies a single base away; base qualities are absent.

Sequencing input: peripheral blood. The TCR originated in a human donor in a cohort sampled during active COVID-19. The chain couples TRBV2 to TRBJ1-2; the central 8 bases match TRBD1. For the CDR3, the sequence is CASSEETGDYYGYTF. The sequenced DNA: TGTGCCAGCAGTGAAGAGACAGGGGACTACTATGGCTACACCTTC.